This T cell receptor beta chain was identified in a study of human T cells and chemical hapten exposure. CDR1 and CDR2 (germline): SNHLY, FYNNEI. Trimming removed 7 bases from V and 1 base from J, with 9 bases in between. CDR3 length: 13 residues. The time point here: patch test 2, 6 weeks after DPC sensitization. The treatment here: therapeutic diphenylcyclopropenone sensitization with weekly scalp DPC. MiXCR, run by TCRdb on the RACE reads, gives a single entry per CDR3 protein. The sample includes a few hundred thousand distinct CDR3 sequences, about 6% of them seen just once. This specimen was whole blood, taken in connection with sensitization to the hapten diphenylcyclopropenone (DPC). The origin of this receptor is a woman between 18 and 29 years old with alopecia areata. Some clones in this sample may be carry-over from other donors' samples. V and J are TRBV2 and TRBJ2-3; a weak D match, TRBD2 (7 bases). This chain's CDR3 is CASTGGGTDTQYF. The CDR3 coding sequence is TGTGCCAGCACGGGGGGCGGCACAGATACGCAGTATTTT. The full variable domain, its missing parts supplied by reference TRBV2 and TRBJ2-3, is EPEVTQTPSHQVTQMGQEVILRCVPISNHLYFYWYRQILGQKVEFLVSFYNNEISEKSEIFDDQFSVERPDGSNFTLKIRSTKLEDSAMYFCASTGGGTDTQYFGPGTRLTVL.